The following is a TCR beta chain sequence with its context. What it binds is not known. The sample is drawn from a study of cytomegalovirus exposure and HLA in healthy donors. Study-wide findings and caveats: According to a later analysis, most TCR beta chains associated with CMV appeared HLA-restricted. In a later analysis, a missense DCLRE1C variant was linked to TCR beta V- and J-gene trimming.

Both 60 Vbeta primers and 13 Jbeta primers went into the PCR. The table came from immunoSEQ multiplex PCR; TCRdb's copy has only in-frame clones and leaves some out. The sample yields about 150,000 clones, 65% to 70% seen once. Germline V gives CDR1 SGHDT, CDR2 YYEEEE. The ends lost 3 bases at V and 10 bases at J; junction bases unmatched: 4. The CDR3 has 13 residues. The V call is TRBV5-6, the J call TRBJ1-6; 7 nucleotides line up with TRBD1. The source material was PBMCs. This clonotype originated in a young man in good health and CMV-seropositive. The CDR3 DNA is TGTGCCAGCAGCTCCCAAGGGGGCTCACCCCTCCACTTT. Translation gives CASSSQGGSPLHF.